This T cell receptor beta chain was identified during a study of metastatic and nonmetastatic thyroid tumors. Turning to the study itself: Malignant thyroid and benign thyroid patients provided blood and tumor or nodule tissue whose repertoires were compared.

V trimming: 5 bases; J trimming: 9 bases; junction bases outside the gene matches: 11. CDR3 length equals 16 residues. Germline V gene lookup returns CDR1 SEHNR and CDR2 FQNEAQ (reference sequence). Study results and limitations: As reported, TCR beta diversity in blood and tumor was significantly higher in malignant thyroid tumors than in benign nodules.

Using MiXCR, TCRdb reanalyzed the PCR reads. The profile shows about 42,000 clones, roughly 12% of them singletons. All patients were untreated before thyroid surgery. The sample holds many counts of this clone. Its antigen remains unknown. The sequenced sample was blood. The source of this sequence is a male donor with papillary thyroid cancer or a benign thyroid nodule (not recorded which). Some clones in this sample may be carry-over from other donors' samples. The chain joins TRBV7-9 to TRBJ2-1; 12 nucleotides agree with TRBD2. The CDR3 sequence: CASSLPLAGGHTEQFF. The CDR3, as DNA: TGTGCCAGCAGCCTGCCACTAGCGGGAGGACACACTGAGCAGTTCTTC.